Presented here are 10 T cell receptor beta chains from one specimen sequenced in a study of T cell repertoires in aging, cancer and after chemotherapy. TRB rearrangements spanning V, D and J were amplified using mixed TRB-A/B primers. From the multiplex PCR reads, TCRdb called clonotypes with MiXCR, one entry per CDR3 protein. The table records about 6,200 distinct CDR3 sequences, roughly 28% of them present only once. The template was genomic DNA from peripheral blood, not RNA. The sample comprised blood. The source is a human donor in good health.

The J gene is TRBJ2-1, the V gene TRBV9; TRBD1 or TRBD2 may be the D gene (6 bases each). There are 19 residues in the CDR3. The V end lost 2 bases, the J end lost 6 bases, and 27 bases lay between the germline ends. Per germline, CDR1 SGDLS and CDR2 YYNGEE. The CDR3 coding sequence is TGTGCCAGCAGCGTCGTAGGGGGGCCGACTAGTCTTCCAGGCAATGAGCAGTTCTTC. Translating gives CASSVVGGPTSLPGNEQFF.

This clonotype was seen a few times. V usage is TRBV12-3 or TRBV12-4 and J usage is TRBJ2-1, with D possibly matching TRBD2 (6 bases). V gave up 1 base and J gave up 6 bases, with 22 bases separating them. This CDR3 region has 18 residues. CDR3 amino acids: CASSLVNRWLEEGNEQFF. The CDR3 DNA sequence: TGTGCCAGCAGTTTAGTGAACAGGTGGTTGGAGGAGGGCAATGAGCAGTTCTTC.

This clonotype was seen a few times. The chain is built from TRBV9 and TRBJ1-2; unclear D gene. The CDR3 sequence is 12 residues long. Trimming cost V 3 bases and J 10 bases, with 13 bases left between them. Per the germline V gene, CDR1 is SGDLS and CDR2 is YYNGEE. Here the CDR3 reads CASSDSPMDYTF. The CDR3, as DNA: TGTGCCAGCAGCGACTCACCGATGGACTACACCTTC.

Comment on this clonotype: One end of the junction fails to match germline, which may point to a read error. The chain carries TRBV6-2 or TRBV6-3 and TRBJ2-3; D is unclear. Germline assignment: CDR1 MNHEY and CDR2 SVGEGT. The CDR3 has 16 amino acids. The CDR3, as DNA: TGTGCCAGCATGATCGCTGCTGGCGTTAGCACAGATACGAAGTATTTT. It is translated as CASMIAAGVSTDTKYF.

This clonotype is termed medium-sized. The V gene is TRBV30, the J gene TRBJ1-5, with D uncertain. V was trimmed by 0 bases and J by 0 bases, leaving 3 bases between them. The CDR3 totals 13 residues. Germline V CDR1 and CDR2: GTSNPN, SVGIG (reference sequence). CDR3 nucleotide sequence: TGTGCCTGGAGTGTACGTAGCAATCAGCCCCAGCATTTT. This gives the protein CAWSVRSNQPQHF.

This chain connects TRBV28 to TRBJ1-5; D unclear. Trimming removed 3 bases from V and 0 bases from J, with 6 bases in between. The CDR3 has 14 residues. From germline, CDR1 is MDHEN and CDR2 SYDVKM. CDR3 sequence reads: CASSFDVSNQPQHF. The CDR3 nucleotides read TGTGCCAGCAGTTTTGACGTTAGCAATCAGCCCCAGCATTTT.

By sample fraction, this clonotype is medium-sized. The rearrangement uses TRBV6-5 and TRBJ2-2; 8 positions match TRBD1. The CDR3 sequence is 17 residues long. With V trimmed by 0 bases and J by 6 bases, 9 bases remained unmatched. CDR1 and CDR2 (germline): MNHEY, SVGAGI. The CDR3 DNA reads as TGTGCCAGCAGTTACTCGGGACAGGATTTATTCGCCGGGGAGCTGTTTTTT. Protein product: CASSYSGQDLFAGELFF.

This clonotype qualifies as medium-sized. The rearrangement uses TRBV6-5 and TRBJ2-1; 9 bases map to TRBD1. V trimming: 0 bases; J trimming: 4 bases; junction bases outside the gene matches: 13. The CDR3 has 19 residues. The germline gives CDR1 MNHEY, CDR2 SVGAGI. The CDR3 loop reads CASSYSSGQGSPNYNEQFF. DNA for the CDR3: TGTGCCAGCAGTTACTCGAGCGGACAGGGGTCACCGAATTACAATGAGCAGTTCTTC.

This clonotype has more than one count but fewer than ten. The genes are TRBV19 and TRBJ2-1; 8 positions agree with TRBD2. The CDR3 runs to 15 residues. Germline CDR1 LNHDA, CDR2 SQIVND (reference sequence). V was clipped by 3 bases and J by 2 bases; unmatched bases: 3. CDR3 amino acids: CASSISGITYNEQFF. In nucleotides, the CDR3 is TGTGCCAGTAGTATTAGCGGGATCACCTACAATGAGCAGTTCTTC.

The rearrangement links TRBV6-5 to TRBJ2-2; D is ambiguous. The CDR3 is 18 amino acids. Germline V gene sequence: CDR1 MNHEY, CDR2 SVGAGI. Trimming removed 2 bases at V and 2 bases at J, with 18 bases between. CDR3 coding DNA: TGTGCCAGCAGTTACGGGGTGCGGACGGTTGGTAACACCGGGGAGCTGTTTTTT. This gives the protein CASSYGVRTVGNTGELFF.